Each of the 31 T cell receptor beta chains below was sequenced from the same sample in a study of Ad26.COV2.S vaccination and SARS-CoV-2 variants. The repertoire was sequenced with immunoSEQ multiplex PCR; TCRdb's copy has only in-frame clones and lacks some. This sample has more than 300,000 clones, with about 86% found just once. Treatment reported: some 20 received Ad26.COV2.S at low or high dose, single or two shots; 5 received placebo; per-sample allocation not given. Sampling took place 63 days after the first vaccine or placebo injection. The source material was peripheral blood, sampled in a trial of Ad26.COV2.S vaccine versus placebo. The receptors were gathered from a person aged 18 to 59 who received the Ad26.COV2.S COVID-19 vaccine or a placebo.

This clone has just a few counts. The V call is TRBV10-3, the J call TRBJ2-5, with 7 positions matching TRBD2. CDR1 and CDR2 from the germline V gene are ENHRY and SYGVKD. The CDR3 length is 14 residues. Trimming cost V 5 bases and J 3 bases; bases outside gene matches: 6. The CDR3 DNA sequence: TGTGCCATCAGTTCTGCCGGGACTAAAGAGACCCAGTACTTC. It yields the protein CAISSAGTKETQYF.

The chain employs TRBV28 and TRBJ1-1; 9 positions match TRBD1. Germline lookup yields CDR1 MDHEN and CDR2 SYDVKM. The length of the CDR3 is 15 residues. V gave up 6 bases and J gave up 4 bases; unmatched junction bases: 9. This CDR3 reads CASRPTQGAATEAFF. CDR3 in DNA: TGTGCCAGCAGACCAACACAGGGGGCGGCCACTGAAGCTTTCTTT. Full variable domain (missing parts from reference TRBV28 and TRBJ1-1): DVKVTQSSRYLVKRTGEKVFLECVQDMDHENMFWYRQDPGLGLRLIYFSYDVKMKEKGDIPEGYSVSREKKERFSLILESASTNQTSMYLCASRPTQGAATEAFFGQGTRLTVV.

The V call is TRBV19, the J call TRBJ2-1, with D perhaps TRBD2 (5 bases). The CDR3 consists of 15 residues. V gave up 1 base and J gave up 10 bases, with 17 bases separating them. Germline V CDR1 and CDR2: LNHDA, SQIVND (reference sequence). In DNA, the CDR3 is TGTGCCAGTAGTATAGGTGGCGGGTTCCCACACGAGCAGTTCTTC. This codes for CASSIGGGFPHEQFF. The variable domain in full, completed from reference TRBV19 and TRBJ2-1, reads DGGITQSPKYLFRKEGQNVTLSCEQNLNHDAMYWYRQDPGQGLRLIYYSQIVNDFQKGDIAEGYSVSREKKESFPLTVTSAQKNPTAFYLCASSIGGGFPHEQFFGPGTRLTVL.

The chain is built from TRBV7-9 and TRBJ1-2; D remains unclear. This CDR3 is 14 amino acids long. Germline V gene sequence: CDR1 SEHNR, CDR2 FQNEAQ (reference sequence). The ends were cut back, 4 bases at V and 0 bases at J, with 9 bases in the middle. The CDR3 DNA reads as TGTGCCAGCAGCTCTACGCGTTCTAACTATGGCTACACCTTC. This gives the protein CASSSTRSNYGYTF.

The table lists this clone with a count of one. In the same sample, other DNA sequences code for this CDR3. The gene calls are TRBV12-3 or TRBV12-4 and TRBJ1-2; D unclear. Trimming shortened V by 3 bases and J by 4 bases, and 9 bases separated the two germline ends. CDR3 length: 13 amino acids. The CDR3 bases are TGTGCCAGCAGTTTTGGACGGTCCTATGGCTACACCTTC. Amino acid sequence: CASSFGRSYGYTF.

The V call is TRBV19, the J call TRBJ1-6, with D unclear. V was clipped by 7 bases and J by 5 bases, with 9 bases between them. CDR1 and CDR2 from the germline V gene are LNHDA and SQIVND (reference sequence). CDR3 length: 13 amino acids. The DNA of the CDR3 is TGTGCCAGTAAACCGGACCATAATTCACCCCTCCACTTT. The encoded protein is CASKPDHNSPLHF.

The chain couples TRBV6-5 to TRBJ2-7, with a possible D match to TRBD1 (6 bases). Per germline, CDR1 MNHEY and CDR2 SVGAGI. The CDR3 is made up of 14 amino acids. V gave up 4 bases and J gave up 0 bases, with 10 bases separating them. The CDR3 bases are TGTGCCAGCAGTTCCAAGGGGGACTCCTACGAGCAGTACTTC. Its protein product is CASSSKGDSYEQYF.

The chain carries TRBV19 and TRBJ2-7, with TRBD1 identical over 10 bases. The CDR3 length is 16 residues. CDR1 is LNHDA and CDR2 is SQIVND in the germline V gene (reference sequence). V lost 5 bases to trimming and J lost 3 bases; unmatched junction nucleotides: 10. The CDR3 sequence is CASSDLPGQGYYEQYF. The CDR3 DNA follows: TGTGCCAGTAGTGATTTACCGGGACAGGGGTACTACGAGCAGTACTTC.

The CDR3 DNA follows: TGTGCCAGTAGTCACCCCCAGGGGACGGCTAATGAAAAACTGTTTTTT. Amino acid sequence: CASSHPQGTANEKLFF. V is TRBV19 and J is TRBJ1-4, with TRBD1 as a possible D gene (6 bases). The germline V and J ends were trimmed by 5 bases and 3 bases, with 16 bases remaining between them. From germline, CDR1 is LNHDA and CDR2 SQIVND (reference sequence). The CDR3 has 16 residues.

CDR3 bases: TGTGCCAGCTCACCCGGGACTTCGAACACTGAAGCTTTCTTT. This gives the protein CASSPGTSNTEAFF. V and J are TRBV18 and TRBJ1-1; possible D gene TRBD1, 5 bases. The CDR3 has 14 amino acids. From germline, CDR1 is KGHSH and CDR2 LQKENI. Trimming took 3 bases from V and 1 from J, leaving 9 bases between them.

The rearrangement joins TRBV25-1 to TRBJ1-1, with D uncertain. V was pared by 6 bases and J by 0 bases, with 11 bases between. There are 14 residues in the CDR3. CDR1 is MGHDK, CDR2 SYGVNS, per germline. CDR3 loop: CASRGGNMNTEAFF. The CDR3 nucleotides read TGTGCCAGCAGAGGAGGAAACATGAACACTGAAGCTTTCTTT.

This sequence joins TRBV6-5 and TRBJ2-3; TRBD2 aligns across 11 bases. CDR1 is MNHEY and CDR2 is SVGAGI in the germline V gene. The CDR3 has 15 amino acids. CDR3 DNA: TGTGCTATCCCCAAACTAGCGGGAGGCACAGATACGCAGTATTTT. It codes for CAIPKLAGGTDTQYF.

CDR3 in amino acids: CASSPRGRGTEAFF. Here the CDR3 DNA reads TGTGCCAGCAGTCCACGCGGCAGGGGGACTGAAGCTTTCTTT. This sequence joins TRBV6-5 and TRBJ1-1; 7 bases map to TRBD1. Germline CDR1 and CDR2: MNHEY and SVGAGI. The V and J ends lost 5 bases and 5 bases, in that order; junction bases with no gene match: 8. CDR3 size: 14 residues.

V gene TRBV5-1 combines with J gene TRBJ1-2; D is undetermined. Per the germline V gene, CDR1 is SGHRS and CDR2 is YFSETQ. The CDR3 extends over 15 amino acids. Trimming removed 4 bases from V and 2 bases from J, with 15 bases in between. CDR3 in DNA: TGCGCCAGCAGCCCCTTCGCGGGGAGCAACTATGGCTACACCTTC. This translates into CASSPFAGSNYGYTF. The variable domain in full, with the rest retrieved from reference TRBV5-1 and TRBJ1-2, is KAGVTQTPRYLIKTRGQQVTLSCSPISGHRSVSWYQQTPGQGLQFLFEYFSETQRNKGNFPGRFSGRQFSNSRSEMNVSTLELGDSALYLCASSPFAGSNYGYTFGSGTRLTVV.

The V and J genes are TRBV19 and TRBJ2-7, with TRBD1 identical over 9 bases. There are 14 residues in the CDR3. Germline CDR1 LNHDA, CDR2 SQIVND (reference sequence). Unmatched junction bases numbered 5, after V lost 5 bases and J lost 3 bases. CDR3 nucleotides: TGTGCCAGTAGTCCGGGACAGGGAATCTACGAGCAGTACTTC. It yields the protein CASSPGQGIYEQYF.

CDR3 DNA sequence: TGTGCCAGCAGTTTAAAGGGGAGCGACTACGAGCAGTACTTC. It yields the protein CASSLKGSDYEQYF. The V and J genes are TRBV28 and TRBJ2-7; either TRBD1 or TRBD2 may supply D (5 bases each). The CDR3 runs 14 residues. Germline CDR1 and CDR2: MDHEN and SYDVKM. Trimming cost V 2 bases and J 3 bases, with 11 bases left between them.

This clone appeared once. The CDR3 sequence is CASAGLTDTQYF. The CDR3 DNA is TGCGCCAGCGCGGGACTCACAGATACGCAGTATTTT. The V call is TRBV10-1, the J call TRBJ2-3; possibly TRBD2 for D (6 bases). Germline V gene sequence: CDR1 WNHNN, CDR2 SYGVQD (reference sequence). This CDR3 is built from 12 residues. Trimming took off 8 bases at V and 2 bases at J, with 8 bases between the two ends.

This clone turned up a few times. The rearrangement joins TRBV28 to TRBJ1-3; 7 nucleotides match TRBD1. V lost 3 bases, J lost 3 bases, and 8 bases stayed unmatched. Looked up from germline, CDR1 is MDHEN and CDR2 is SYDVKM. The CDR3 is 16 amino acids. The CDR3 nucleotides read TGTGCCAGCAGTTTCTGGCGAGGGGGCGGTGGAAACACCATATATTTT. It encodes CASSFWRGGGGNTIYF.

The chain links TRBV4-1 to TRBJ1-2; maybe TRBD1 (6 bases). Trimming removed 0 bases at V and 3 bases at J, with 11 bases between. The CDR3 extends over 15 amino acids. The germline gives CDR1 MGHRA, CDR2 YSYEKL. Here the CDR3 reads CASSQEDRSHYGYTF. As DNA, the CDR3 is TGCGCCAGCAGCCAAGAAGACAGGTCCCACTATGGCTACACCTTC.

This chain uses TRBV6-2 or TRBV6-3 with TRBJ2-1; 11 bases are a match to TRBD2. V gave up 6 bases and J gave up 7 bases; unmatched junction bases: 11. Germline-derived CDR1 and CDR2 are MNHEY and SVGEGT. The CDR3 runs 16 residues. Written as DNA, the CDR3 is TGTGCCAGCAGCCCTATTAGCGGGGGGGCGAAGAATGAGCAGTTCTTC. As protein: CASSPISGGAKNEQFF.

Here the CDR3 DNA reads TGTGCCACCGGTCGAGGCCGGAGCTCCTACAATGAGCAGTTCTTC. It yields the protein CATGRGRSSYNEQFF. The chain recombines TRBV24-1 with TRBJ2-1, with D uncertain. The CDR3 has 15 amino acids. In germline, CDR1 is KGHDR, CDR2 SFDVKD. The germline V and J ends were trimmed by 9 bases and 0 bases, with 14 bases remaining between them.

This sequence joins TRBV6-2 or TRBV6-3 and TRBJ2-5; 12 nucleotides line up with TRBD2. V shed 6 bases, J shed 1 base, and the junction held 12 bases outside the gene matches. The CDR3 consists of 18 residues. CDR1 is MNHEY, CDR2 SVGEGT, per germline. CDR3 sequence: CASSPGLTSGGPQETQYF. CDR3 bases: TGTGCCAGCAGCCCGGGTCTAACTAGCGGGGGGCCCCAAGAGACCCAGTACTTC.

The chain employs TRBV15 and TRBJ2-1; the match to TRBD1 covers 10 bases. After removal of 5 bases from V and 2 bases from J, the junction contained 3 bases not matched to a gene. The CDR3 extends over 15 amino acids. Germline-derived CDR1 and CDR2 are LNHNV and YYDKDF (reference sequence). The CDR3 nucleotides read TGTGCCACCAGCGGGACAGGGGCCGCCTACAATGAGCAGTTCTTC. Its translation is CATSGTGAAYNEQFF. The whole variable domain, filled in from reference TRBV15 and TRBJ2-1, reads DAMVIQNPRYQVTQFGKPVTLSCSQTLNHNVMYWYQQKSSQAPKLLFHYYDKDFNNEADTPDNFQSRRPNTSFCFLDIRSPGLGDTAMYLCATSGTGAAYNEQFFGPGTRLTVL.

The chain links TRBV5-6 to TRBJ2-7; D is unclear. The length of the CDR3 is 14 residues. Germline V gives CDR1 SGHDT, CDR2 YYEEEE. The germline V and J ends were trimmed by 2 bases and 0 bases, with 9 bases remaining between them. Here the CDR3 DNA reads TGTGCCAGCAGCTTAGTTGGTATCTCCTACGAGCAGTACTTC. Translation gives CASSLVGISYEQYF.

V gene TRBV4-1 combines with J gene TRBJ2-1, with unresolved D. With 1 base removed from V and 2 bases from J, the gap between germline ends came to 18 bases. CDR3 length: 18 residues. Per the germline V gene, CDR1 is MGHRA and CDR2 is YSYEKL. The CDR3 reads CASSQGTMLSGPYNEQFF. DNA for the CDR3: TGCGCCAGCAGCCAAGGTACCATGTTGTCCGGTCCCTACAATGAGCAGTTCTTC.

V gene TRBV7-8 combines with J gene TRBJ2-1; 15 nucleotides agree with TRBD2. CDR3 length equals 18 residues. CDR1 SGHVS and CDR2 FQNEAQ come from the germline V gene. The J segment lost 7 bases and the V segment lost 8 bases, leaving 15 bases of the junction unmatched. Written as DNA, the CDR3 is TGTGCCAGCGGTCGGACTAGCGGGGGGGCATTTCAACCTAATGAGCAGTTCTTC. Protein product: CASGRTSGGAFQPNEQFF.

This clone has only one observation. The chain couples TRBV11-2 to TRBJ2-7; D gene ambiguous. The CDR3 totals 14 residues. Germline V CDR1 and CDR2: SGHAT, FQNNGV. V was shortened by 0 bases and J by 3 bases, with 9 bases between the two germline ends. In DNA, the CDR3 is TGTGCCAGCAGCTTAGATGTCAACGGCTACGAGCAGTACTTC. Protein product: CASSLDVNGYEQYF.

This clone appeared a single time. The CDR3 region is CASSLRGGLAREGGHEQYF. The CDR3 DNA sequence: TGTGCCAGCAGCTTAAGGGGTGGGCTAGCGCGAGAGGGGGGCCACGAGCAGTACTTC. The genes are TRBV13 and TRBJ2-7; D could derive from TRBD1 or TRBD2 (6 bases each). V lost 2 bases and J lost 5, with 28 bases in between. Germline V gives CDR1 PRHDT, CDR2 FYEKMQ (reference sequence). The CDR3 runs 19 residues.

This sequence joins TRBV4-1 and TRBJ1-2; the D gene is possibly TRBD1 (5 bases). V was trimmed by 4 bases and J by 0 bases, leaving 9 bases between them. The CDR3 spans 14 residues. The germline CDR1 and CDR2 sequences are MGHRA and YSYEKL. As DNA, the CDR3 is TGCGCCAGCAGCCCGCAGGGATCTAACTATGGCTACACCTTC. Protein sequence: CASSPQGSNYGYTF.

This clone was detected once. The chain has TRBV28 and TRBJ2-1, with D uncertain. Germline V lookup: CDR1 MDHEN, CDR2 SYDVKM. The CDR3 runs to 14 residues. Trimming shortened V by 2 bases and J by 0 bases, and 5 bases separated the two germline ends. The CDR3 DNA sequence: TGTGCCAGCAGTTTACCCGGCTCCTACAATGAGCAGTTCTTC. Translation: CASSLPGSYNEQFF. Full variable domain (remainder filled in from reference TRBV28 and TRBJ2-1): DVKVTQSSRYLVKRTGEKVFLECVQDMDHENMFWYRQDPGLGLRLIYFSYDVKMKEKGDIPEGYSVSREKKERFSLILESASTNQTSMYLCASSLPGSYNEQFFGPGTRLTVL.

The chain joins TRBV7-8 to TRBJ2-1; D unclear. From germline, CDR1 is SGHVS and CDR2 FQNEAQ. Trimming shortened V by 3 bases and J by 0 bases, and 15 bases separated the two germline ends. The CDR3 consists of 17 residues. The CDR3 reads CASSFPGWQSSYNEQFF. The CDR3 nucleotides are TGTGCCAGCAGCTTTCCCGGCTGGCAGAGCTCCTACAATGAGCAGTTCTTC.